This T cell receptor (beta chain) was retrieved from a study of blood T cells in healthy people across ages. This clonotype has ten or more counts. Through a sample-barcoded 5' primer and a J-beta primer mix, a second PCR was run for 7 to 11 cycles. TCRdb independently ran MiXCR on the 5' RACE reads; one entry per CDR3 protein. The data show roughly 1.7 million distinct CDR3 sequences, with roughly 30% seen just once and roughly 10% held by the top ten. Trimming left V 3 bases short and J 0 bases short, with 15 bases between. The CDR3 is made up of 17 amino acids. Germline CDR1 reads SGHTA; CDR2 reads FQGTGA. They isolated at least 6.5 million PBMCs from each sample.

Sequenced material: blood. The receptor comes from a woman in her thirties in good health. The chain is built from TRBV7-3 and TRBJ2-1; TRBD2 is a possible D gene (5 bases). CDR3 in amino acids: CASSFTGLRGSYNEQFF. CDR3 nucleotide sequence: TGTGCCAGCAGCTTTACGGGATTACGAGGCTCCTACAATGAGCAGTTCTTC.